Below are 27 T cell receptor beta chains sequenced from a single sample in a study of immune heterogeneity within non-small cell lung tumors. Samples each supplied around 580 ng of bulk tumor genomic DNA as template. Taken during surgery, several biopsies per primary tumor were spaced as far apart as possible within the tumor mass. Before undergoing curative surgery, patients had newly diagnosed non-small cell lung cancer that was untreated. A multiplex PCR containing 32 V primers and 13 J primers was used to amplify TCR beta CDR3. Each CDR3 protein gets one entry after TCRdb re-called the multiplex PCR reads with MiXCR. This sample carries about 5,000 distinct CDR3 sequences, around a fifth of them seen once, and the ten largest clones take around 15%. Specimen: lung tumor tissue. The receptors here all came from a man in his 60s with non-small cell lung cancer.

In regard to this clonotype: A much bigger clone sits one base away, suggesting this may be a read error. The gene calls are TRBV28 and TRBJ2-4; perhaps TRBD1 as D (5 bases). The germline V gene encodes CDR1 MDHEN and CDR2 SYDVKM. The CDR3 extends over 15 amino acids. The CDR3 sequence: CASSPSGISKNIHYF. The CDR3 bases are TGTGCCAGCAGCCCGTCAGGGATCTCCAAAAACATTCATTACTTC.

Concerning this clonotype: This may stem from a read error, because a much larger clone lies one nucleotide away. The V and J genes are TRBV7-2 and TRBJ1-4; TRBD1 matches at 11 bases. Germline values: CDR1 SGHTA, CDR2 FQGNSA. This CDR3 is built from 17 residues. After removal of 4 bases from V and 8 bases from J, the junction contained 12 bases not matched to a gene. The CDR3 here is CASSWWTGGSLMEKLFF. CDR3 DNA: TGTGCCAGCAGCTGGTGGACAGGGGGCAGTCTAATGGAAAAACTGTTTTTT.

This clonotype counts as medium-sized. V and J are TRBV3-1 and TRBJ2-7; 11 nucleotides line up with TRBD2. V lost 1 base to trimming and J lost 3 bases; unmatched junction nucleotides: 2. The CDR3 has 15 amino acids. Germline CDR1 reads LGHDT; CDR2 reads YNNKEL (reference sequence). The CDR3 sequence: CASSQGTSGFYEQYF. The DNA for the CDR3 is TGTGCCAGCAGCCAAGGGACTAGCGGGTTCTACGAGCAGTACTTC.

Notes on this clonotype: This could be a read error, since a much larger clone is one nucleotide away. This chain links TRBV29-1 with TRBJ2-2, with D maybe TRBD1 (5 bases). Germline CDR1 is SQVTM and CDR2 is ANQGSEA. The CDR3 covers 11 residues. CDR3: CNGRVTGELFF. Written as DNA, the CDR3 is TGCAACGGCAGGGTTACCGGGGAGCTGTTTTTT.

By share, this clonotype ranks as medium-sized. The DNA for the CDR3 is TGTGCCAGCAGCGCACCGGGACTAGCGCACTCCTACGAGCAGTACTTC. Translated: CASSAPGLAHSYEQYF. This chain uses TRBV11-2 with TRBJ2-7; 10 bases are a match to TRBD2. Losses at the gene ends were 5 bases for V and 0 bases for J; bases not matched to a gene: 7. This CDR3 comprises 16 residues. The germline CDR1 and CDR2 sequences are SGHAT and FQNNGV.

This clonotype has just a few counts. The chain has TRBV6-1 and TRBJ2-5; D possibly corresponds to TRBD2 (6 bases). CDR3 size: 13 residues. Germline V gene lookup returns CDR1 MNHNS and CDR2 SASEGT. With 4 bases removed from V and 9 bases from J, the gap between germline ends came to 15 bases. The CDR3 loop reads CASSVGTLTPQYF. CDR3 coding DNA: TGTGCCAGCAGTGTAGGGACTCTCACCCCCCAGTACTTC.

This clonotype is judged medium-sized. The gene calls are TRBV11-2 and TRBJ1-6; no clear D gene. CDR1 is SGHAT, CDR2 FQNNGV, per germline. Trimming stripped 5 bases from V and 11 bases from J, with 22 bases between. CDR3 size: 16 residues. The CDR3 here is CASSAKIEIEFPPLHF. The CDR3 coding sequence is TGTGCCAGCAGCGCAAAGATTGAGATCGAATTCCCACCCCTCCACTTT.

By sample share, this clonotype is medium-sized. The gene calls are TRBV5-6 and TRBJ1-4; D might be TRBD1 (6 bases). Germline V gene sequence: CDR1 SGHDT, CDR2 YYEEEE. This CDR3 is built from 13 residues. Trimming pared 7 bases from V and 7 bases from J, leaving 14 bases between. CDR3 DNA: TGTGCCAGCGCAGGGGTTCCTCGTGAAAAACTGTTTTTT. Translation: CASAGVPREKLFF.

In the case of this clonotype: One base away lies a much larger clone, so this may be a sequencing read error. The final CDR3 position lacks the conserved phenylalanine or tryptophan, pointing to a likely read error. The J gene is TRBJ1-5, the V gene TRBV9, with TRBD1 as a possible D gene (6 bases). V was cut by 4 bases and J by 3 bases, with 14 bases left in between. The CDR3 has 15 amino acids. Germline V lookup: CDR1 SGDLS, CDR2 YYNGEE. The CDR3 DNA sequence: TGTGCCAGCAGCCGCCAGGGGTCCCACAATCAGCCCCAGCATTCT. This sequence encodes CASSRQGSHNQPQHS.

Many counts were recorded for this clonotype. In this CDR3 the conserved last residue, phenylalanine or tryptophan, is missing, so a read error is likely. V is TRBV2 and J is TRBJ2-3; D possibly matches TRBD1 or TRBD2 (6 bases each). The germline V and J ends were trimmed by 6 bases and 1 base, with 14 bases remaining between them. CDR1 is SNHLY, CDR2 FYNNEI, per germline. The CDR3 runs to 15 residues. CDR3 sequence reads: CASRGGQVGTDTQYL. The CDR3 DNA follows: TGTGCCAGCAGAGGGGGGCAGGTGGGCACAGATACGCAGTATCTT.

This clonotype ranks as large. CDR3 sequence (DNA): TGCAGTGCTAGAGATTTAGGCGGGGCCTACGAGCAGTACTTC. Residues: CSARDLGGAYEQYF. The rearrangement links TRBV20-1 to TRBJ2-7; possible D gene TRBD2, 6 bases. Germline-derived CDR1 and CDR2 are DFQATT and SNEGSKA (reference sequence). Trimming cost V 0 bases and J 2 bases, with 11 bases left between them. The CDR3 totals 14 residues.

There are a few counts of this clonotype. This chain uses TRBV7-8 with TRBJ2-2, with 7 positions matching TRBD2. The J segment lost 4 bases and the V segment lost 0 bases, leaving 5 bases of the junction unmatched. The germline CDR1 and CDR2 sequences are SGHVS and FQNEAQ. This CDR3 has 16 amino acids. Here the CDR3 DNA reads TGTGCCAGCAGCTTAGCGGGAGGGCCGAGCACCGGGGAGCTGTTTTTT. The encoded protein is CASSLAGGPSTGELFF.

This clonotype has a count of ten or more. The chain has TRBV29-1 and TRBJ2-2, with D maybe TRBD1 (5 bases). CDR1 and CDR2 from the germline V gene are SQVTM and ANQGSEA. The V and J ends lost 7 bases and 5 bases respectively, with 8 bases between them. This CDR3 is 11 amino acids long. In DNA, the CDR3 is TGCAGCGGCAGGGTTACCGGGGAGCTGTTTTTT. It translates to CSGRVTGELFF.

By share of the sample, this clonotype is medium-sized (0.01 to 0.1%). The V and J genes are TRBV16 and TRBJ2-1; TRBD1 aligns across 11 bases. J was trimmed by 8 bases and V by 4 bases; bases with no gene match: 10. The CDR3 totals 16 residues. Germline V gives CDR1 KGHSY, CDR2 FQNENV. CDR3: CASSPPGQGVLDEQFF. The CDR3 region has the DNA TGTGCCAGCAGCCCCCCGGGACAGGGGGTATTGGATGAGCAGTTCTTC.

The table lists this clonotype with a few counts. Given a much more abundant clone one base away, this may be a read error. This rearrangement joins TRBV7-3 to TRBJ1-5; 10 nucleotides align to TRBD1. CDR3 length: 17 residues. V was pared by 7 bases and J by 4 bases, with 13 bases of the junction left unmatched. CDR1 and CDR2 from the germline V gene are SGHTA and FQGTGA. The CDR3 DNA sequence: TGTGCCAGCATCCTCACCCCCGGGGACAGGGGTAATCAGCCCCAGCATTTT. This sequence encodes CASILTPGDRGNQPQHF.

This clonotype is medium-sized. The V call is TRBV20-1, the J call TRBJ1-1; TRBD1 agrees at 9 bases. The CDR3 loop spans 12 amino acids. V trimming: 7 bases; J trimming: 5 bases; junction bases outside the gene matches: 5. Germline V gene sequence: CDR1 DFQATT, CDR2 SNEGSKA (reference sequence). CDR3 sequence (DNA): TGCAGTGGGGGACAGGGTGGGACTGAAGCTTTCTTT. Amino acid sequence: CSGGQGGTEAFF.

This clonotype was counted many times. J is TRBJ2-2 and V is TRBV6-1; D is possibly TRBD1 or TRBD2 (5 bases each). The CDR3 covers 16 residues. Trimming took off 5 bases at V and 4 bases at J, with 17 bases between the two ends. Germline CDR1 is MNHNS and CDR2 is SASEGT. The CDR3 DNA sequence: TGTGCCAGCAGTCTTGGGACGTTCACATCCACCGGGGAGCTGTTTTTT. Translation gives CASSLGTFTSTGELFF.

This clonotype occurred once. A junction end diverges from the germline sequence, so it may reflect a read error. The rearrangement joins TRBV28 to TRBJ2-7, with TRBD2 matching over 8 bases. Germline V gives CDR1 MDHEN, CDR2 SYDVKM. This CDR3 spans 19 amino acids. In DNA form, the CDR3 reads TGTGCCAGCAGTACAAAGGTCCCAGGGTTAACTAGCGGTCCCCACGATCAGTACTTC. It is translated as CASSTKVPGLTSGPHDQYF.

On this clonotype: The conserved final phenylalanine or tryptophan is absent from the CDR3, which likely points to a read error. The CDR3 DNA reads TGTGCCAGCAGCTTAGGGTCGGGACAGCAGTTCGTC. Translating gives CASSLGSGQQFV. This chain joins TRBV11-3 and TRBJ2-1; D could derive from TRBD1 or TRBD2 (5 bases each). Germline V gene lookup returns CDR1 SGHNT and CDR2 YENEEA. There are 12 residues in the CDR3. With 1 base removed from V and 11 bases from J, the gap between germline ends came to 9 bases.

In its sample, this clonotype is medium-sized. The chain is built from TRBV12-3 or TRBV12-4 and TRBJ2-7, with TRBD2 matching over 7 bases. Trimming cost V 6 bases and J 4 bases; bases outside gene matches: 3. The CDR3 sequence is 12 residues long. The CDR3 loop reads CASSPGGYEQYF. As DNA, the CDR3 is TGTGCCAGCAGCCCCGGGGGGTACGAGCAGTACTTC.

By its share, this clonotype is large. This sequence joins TRBV6-1 and TRBJ1-6, with D perhaps matching TRBD1 (5 bases). Germline values: CDR1 MNHNS, CDR2 SASEGT. There are 16 residues in the CDR3. V was trimmed by 7 bases and J by 10 bases, leaving 23 bases between them. The CDR3 region is CASTPGPAGPGSPLHF. In DNA, the CDR3 is TGTGCCAGCACACCCGGCCCAGCAGGGCCGGGATCACCCCTCCACTTT.

Within the sample, this clonotype is medium-sized. The gene calls are TRBV28 and TRBJ1-5, with 7 bases that match TRBD1. V lost 4 bases and J lost 6; bases outside the gene matches: 9. The CDR3 spans 15 residues. Germline V CDR1 and CDR2: MDHEN, SYDVKM. The CDR3 loop reads CASSSLLGGGQPQHF. DNA of the CDR3: TGTGCCAGCAGTTCCCTTTTAGGGGGCGGTCAGCCCCAGCATTTT.

Concerning this clonotype: A single base separates this from a much larger clone, so it may be a read error. The rearrangement uses TRBV24-1 and TRBJ2-3, with D possibly TRBD2 on 6 matching bases. Trimming took 8 bases from V and 2 from J, leaving 16 bases between them. The CDR3 runs to 15 residues. Germline V gene lookup returns CDR1 KGHDR and CDR2 SFDVKD. CDR3: CATIGLAEYTDTQYF. In DNA form, the CDR3 reads TGTGCCACCATTGGCTTAGCGGAATACACAGATACGCAGTATTTT.

This clonotype occurred many times. The V gene is TRBV25-1, the J gene TRBJ1-4, with D possibly being TRBD1 (5 bases). CDR3 size: 15 residues. The V gene's germline CDR1 is MGHDK and CDR2 SYGVNS. V was trimmed by 3 bases and J by 7 bases, leaving 15 bases between them. The DNA of the CDR3 is TGTGCCAGCAGTGACGATCGCAGGGATGGTGAAAAACTGTTTTTT. Protein sequence: CASSDDRRDGEKLFF.

The rearrangement uses TRBV28 and TRBJ2-1; the match to TRBD2 covers 9 bases. CDR3 length equals 17 residues. Unmatched junction bases numbered 16, after V lost 10 bases and J lost 3 bases. Germline V gene lookup returns CDR1 MDHEN and CDR2 SYDVKM. The CDR3 reads CANETSGEPSGYNEQFF. As DNA, the CDR3 is TGTGCCAACGAGACTAGCGGAGAACCTTCCGGCTACAATGAGCAGTTCTTC. Drawing the rest from reference TRBV28 and TRBJ2-1, the complete variable domain is DVKVTQSSRYLVKRTGEKVFLECVQDMDHENMFWYRQDPGLGLRLIYFSYDVKMKEKGDIPEGYSVSREKKERFSLILESASTNQTSMYLCANETSGEPSGYNEQFFGPGTRLTVL.

For this clonotype: A junction boundary mismatches the germline segment, possibly from a read error. The gene calls are TRBV28 and TRBJ2-7; D is undetermined. The CDR3 sequence is 13 residues long. Germline CDR1 and CDR2: MDHEN and SYDVKM. This chain's CDR3 is CATSLHQCYEQYF. CDR3 DNA sequence: TGTGCCACCAGTCTCCACCAGTGTTACGAGCAGTACTTC.

This clonotype was seen more than once but under ten times. A much bigger clone sits one base away, suggesting this may be a read error. The rearrangement uses TRBV11-2 and TRBJ2-3; D is unclear. Trimming took 8 bases from V and 1 from J, leaving 10 bases between them. This CDR3 spans 13 amino acids. Germline-derived CDR1 and CDR2 are SGHAT and FQNNGV. The CDR3 sequence: CASGPRRTDTQYF. CDR3 DNA sequence: TGTGCCAGCGGCCCTAGACGCACAGATACGCAGTATTTT.